Each of the 10 T cell receptor beta chains below was sequenced from the same sample in a study of blood T cell repertoires in COVID-19 (TCRdb year 2020). The method behind the library was the immunoSEQ multiplex PCR assay. Here the immuneACCESS table is served through TCRdb, limited to in-frame sequences with V and J called. Missing clones are a known gap in these copies; in checked studies unresolved V genes cover under half, and the rest lacks a known reason. This sample lists approximately 120,000 clones; 75% to 90% were detected once. About 3% of the sample is taken by the ten largest. Sequencing was done on a sample of peripheral blood. The receptors shown here come from an elderly woman with COVID-19, enrolled during active disease.

This clone was detected only once. The V and J genes are TRBV7-6 and TRBJ2-3; 12 bases align to TRBD2. The CDR3 spans 16 residues. The trim removed 5 bases at V and 4 bases at J, leaving 7 bases unmatched. CDR1 and CDR2 (germline): SGHVS, FNYEAQ. This CDR3 reads CASSTRLAGESDTQYF. CDR3 DNA: TGTGCCAGCAGCACCAGACTAGCGGGAGAGTCAGATACGCAGTATTTT.

V is TRBV6-1 and J is TRBJ2-7; weak D call: TRBD1 (6 bases). The CDR3 loop spans 13 amino acids. Germline V gives CDR1 MNHNS, CDR2 SASEGT. V lost 1 base and J 3 bases, leaving 7 bases between the germline ends. The CDR3 is CASSEGDNYEQYF. The CDR3 nucleotides read TGTGCCAGCAGTGAAGGGGACAACTACGAGCAGTACTTC.

This sequence joins TRBV6-2 or TRBV6-3 and TRBJ1-2, with 8 bases aligning to TRBD1. The CDR3 consists of 12 residues. Germline CDR1 reads MNHEY; CDR2 reads SVGEGT. The J segment lost 8 bases and the V segment lost 6 bases, leaving 5 bases of the junction unmatched. The CDR3 protein is CASSPDREGYTF. In DNA form, the CDR3 reads TGTGCCAGCAGCCCGGACAGGGAAGGCTACACCTTC.

The chain carries TRBV27 and TRBJ2-1; D gene unclear. Germline CDR1 is MNHEY and CDR2 is SMNVEV (reference sequence). This CDR3 region has 14 residues. The V and J ends lost 10 bases and 6 bases respectively, with 19 bases between them. The CDR3: CATARPGSINEQFF. CDR3 DNA: TGTGCCACCGCTAGGCCCGGCTCAATCAATGAGCAGTTCTTC.

The gene calls are TRBV3-1 (or the pseudogene TRBV3-2) and TRBJ2-3, with D perhaps matching TRBD2 (6 bases). Germline V gives CDR1 LGHDT, CDR2 YNNKEL (reference sequence). This CDR3 region has 15 residues. The V end was cut by 5 bases, the J end by 6 bases, with 18 bases between. The CDR3 region has the DNA TGTGCCAGCAGCACCTCCGCGGGGACCCGGGATACGCAGTATTTT. This encodes CASSTSAGTRDTQYF.

The chain uses TRBV4-1 and TRBJ1-1; 8 nucleotides agree with TRBD1. CDR1 and CDR2 from the germline V gene are MGHRA and YSYEKL. The CDR3 consists of 15 residues. V lost 3 bases, J lost 6 bases, and 9 bases stayed unmatched. CDR3 DNA sequence: TGCGCCAGCAGCCAGCAGCAGGGGGCCGCGGCTGAAGCTTTCTTT. It is translated as CASSQQQGAAAEAFF.

J is TRBJ2-5 and V is TRBV27; possibly TRBD2 for D (6 bases). This CDR3 spans 14 amino acids. V shed 5 bases and J shed 4 bases, with 14 bases lying between them. Per germline, CDR1 MNHEY and CDR2 SMNVEV (reference sequence). CDR3 in amino acids: CASSNGGPGETQYF. Here the CDR3 DNA reads TGTGCCAGCAGTAATGGAGGGCCAGGAGAGACCCAGTACTTC.

There are a few counts of this clone. The J gene is TRBJ2-7, the V gene TRBV11-2; possibly TRBD2 for D (5 bases). Germline-derived CDR1 and CDR2 are SGHAT and FQNNGV. With 5 bases removed from V and 4 bases from J, the gap between germline ends came to 15 bases. The CDR3 extends over 14 amino acids. The CDR3 nucleotides are TGTGCCAGCAGCCAGAGACTGACGGGGTACGAGCAGTACTTC. Protein: CASSQRLTGYEQYF.

A note on this clone: One end of the junction varies from germline; a read error may be responsible. The J gene is TRBJ1-2, the V gene TRBV5-1; weak D call: TRBD1 (5 bases). The germline V gene encodes CDR1 SGHRS and CDR2 YFSETQ. This CDR3 region has 14 residues. In DNA, the CDR3 is TGCGCCAGCAGCCTGGACCCGACAGAGTCTCCCTTGGACTTC. Its protein product is CASSLDPTESPLDF.

The rearrangement links TRBV4-2 to TRBJ1-3; 7 bases are shared with TRBD1. Trimming took 6 bases from V and 2 from J; bases not matched to a gene: 1. The CDR3 totals 13 residues. The germline V gene has CDR1 LGHNA and CDR2 YNFKEQ. CDR3 sequence: CASSTGAGNTIYF. CDR3 DNA sequence: TGTGCCAGCAGTACAGGGGCTGGAAACACCATATATTTT.